The entry below describes one T cell receptor beta chain. This clone came up once. Its specific antigen is unknown. No much larger clone exists at a distance of one base, and base qualities are not known. Germline trimming amounts to 3 bases on V and 10 bases on J, with 8 as the count of junction bases outside the gene matches. Via the germline V gene, CDR1 is SGDLS and CDR2 YYNGEE. Inclusive of the bounding cysteine and phenylalanine, the CDR3 is 15 residues long. The sequence is cut down to CDR3 DNA, 45 bases in frame from base 1. Libraries were prepared through the immunoSEQ multiplex PCR assay. TCRdb provides this immuneACCESS table in a form limited to in-frame rearrangements. Some clones are lacking; in checked studies, under half of them reflect an unresolved V gene, and why the rest are absent is not known. The sample table lists 50,000 to 60,000 clones, approximately 90% of them with a count of one. About 3.8% of the sample belongs to the ten largest clones.

The record originates from a study of T cell changes during pregnancy in multiple sclerosis (dated by TCRdb to about 2019). General notes on the study: The study examined how the T cell repertoire changed over the course of pregnancy in women with multiple sclerosis.

Recombination connected TRBV9 to TRBJ2-2; TRBD2 fits 11 bases in the junction. This TCR was sampled from a female donor in good health, enrolled as a control in a pregnancy study. Source: peripheral blood, taken after pregnancy. The CDR3 amino acid sequence is: CASSASSGGTSELFF. The nucleotide sequence is TGTGCCAGCAGCGCCTCTAGCGGGGGGACCTCGGAGCTGTTTTTT.